The sequence of this T cell receptor beta chain was determined in a study of T cell responses to AZD1222 COVID-19 vaccine. About the research overall: Doses given second, at about 4 or about 12 weeks, were pooled. Study results and limitations: Clonal diversity may have been underestimated in mostly white British donors. Just 5 or 6 AZD1222 recipients tested seropositive at baseline. Once two AZD1222 doses were given, Spike-specific TCR breadth and depth went up.

Details on this clone: Its cognate antigen is unknown.

Produced via immunoSEQ multiplex PCR; TCRdb's table is partial and in-frame only. The sample has tens of thousands of clones; roughly 87% are singletons. The CDR3 loop spans 17 amino acids. V trimming: 6 bases; J trimming: 5 bases; junction bases outside the gene matches: 17. Germline CDR1 is SQVTM and CDR2 is ANQGSEA. The sequenced sample was peripheral blood, obtained on day 0 of AZD1222 vaccination. The chain combines TRBV29-1 with TRBJ2-1, with TRBD1 matching 9 bases. This TCR was sampled from an adult in good health. CDR3: CSVPPLIDGTGNNEQFF. Here the CDR3 DNA reads TGCAGCGTCCCCCCTTTAATCGATGGGACAGGGAACAATGAGCAGTTCTTC.